These 10 T cell receptor beta chains share one sample of origin, sequenced in a study of Ad26.COV2.S vaccination and SARS-CoV-2 variants. Treatment defined: 19 received Ad26.COV2.S at low or high dose, single or two shots; about 5 received placebo; per-sample allocation not given. Sampling happened 63 days after the first vaccine or placebo injection. The table came from immunoSEQ multiplex PCR; TCRdb's copy has only in-frame clones and leaves some out. The table shows hundreds of thousands of clones, with less than 90% occurring only once. Here the sequenced sample was peripheral blood, taken in a trial of Ad26.COV2.S vaccine versus placebo. Receptor source: a person between 18 and 65 years old who received the Ad26.COV2.S COVID-19 vaccine or a placebo.

This rearrangement joins TRBV6-6 to TRBJ1-2, with TRBD1 as a possible D gene (5 bases). In germline, CDR1 is MNHNY, CDR2 SVGAGI (reference sequence). The CDR3 is 15 amino acids. V lost 2 bases and J 5 bases, leaving 15 bases between the germline ends. CDR3 residues: CASSYRGSRGYGYTF. CDR3 nucleotides: TGTGCCAGCAGTTACCGGGGGTCTCGGGGATATGGCTACACCTTC.

The V call is TRBV28, the J call TRBJ2-7; D possibly corresponds to TRBD2 (6 bases). Trimming took 6 bases from V and 5 from J, leaving 11 bases between them. CDR1 and CDR2 from the germline V gene are MDHEN and SYDVKM. This CDR3 region has 12 residues. The DNA for the CDR3 is TGTGCCAGCAGGGGGGGACTCAACGAGCAGTACTTC. Residues: CASRGGLNEQYF.

V gene TRBV4-3 combines with J gene TRBJ2-7; TRBD1 or TRBD2 may be the D gene (5 bases each). Trimming left V 1 base short and J 0 bases short, with 10 bases between. This CDR3 comprises 15 residues. Germline loops: CDR1 LGHNA, CDR2 YSLEER. The CDR3 region has the DNA TGCGCCAGCAGCCAAGCCCGGGGCCTCTCCTACGAGCAGTACTTC. It is translated as CASSQARGLSYEQYF.

In this sample, this clone turned up once. The chain uses TRBV5-8 and TRBJ2-7, with 7 nucleotides matching TRBD1. V lost 4 bases to trimming and J lost 2 bases; unmatched junction nucleotides: 9. Germline-derived CDR1 and CDR2 are SGHTS and YDEGEE. This CDR3 region has 15 residues. Here the CDR3 reads CASSRKGARPYEQYF. The CDR3 DNA reads TGTGCCAGCAGCCGGAAGGGGGCGCGGCCCTACGAGCAGTACTTC.

The sample holds a few counts of this clone. The chain has TRBV28 and TRBJ1-2, with D possibly TRBD1 on 6 matching bases. V was trimmed by 7 bases and J by 4 bases, leaving 19 bases between them. This CDR3 contains 15 residues. Germline loops: CDR1 MDHEN, CDR2 SYDVKM. This CDR3 is CASTPWGAQGYGYTF. The CDR3 DNA follows: TGTGCCAGCACCCCGTGGGGGGCCCAGGGCTATGGCTACACCTTC.

The V gene is TRBV27, the J gene TRBJ2-7, with unresolved D. Trimming cost V 5 bases and J 2 bases, with 10 bases left between them. Germline CDR1 MNHEY, CDR2 SMNVEV (reference sequence). CDR3 length equals 13 residues. The CDR3 protein is CASSPSAPYEQYF. CDR3 sequence (DNA): TGTGCCAGCAGTCCCTCAGCCCCCTACGAGCAGTACTTC.

The chain is built from TRBV18 and TRBJ1-2; D ambiguous. From germline, CDR1 is KGHSH and CDR2 LQKENI. Trimming stripped 2 bases from V and 1 base from J, with 8 bases between. This CDR3 has 14 residues. The CDR3 protein is CASSPGVSNYGYTF. CDR3 nucleotides: TGTGCCAGCTCACCAGGGGTGAGTAACTATGGCTACACCTTC.

This clone turned up a few times. J is TRBJ1-2 and V is TRBV19; D is possibly TRBD1 (6 bases). Trimming took off 3 bases at V and 2 bases at J, with 10 bases between the two ends. Germline CDR1 LNHDA, CDR2 SQIVND (reference sequence). This CDR3 has 14 residues. In DNA, the CDR3 is TGTGCCAGTAGTATTGATAGGGGGAACTATGGCTACACCTTC. It translates to CASSIDRGNYGYTF. The whole variable domain, filled in from reference TRBV19 and TRBJ1-2, reads DGGITQSPKYLFRKEGQNVTLSCEQNLNHDAMYWYRQDPGQGLRLIYYSQIVNDFQKGDIAEGYSVSREKKESFPLTVTSAQKNPTAFYLCASSIDRGNYGYTFGSGTRLTVV.

The rearrangement links TRBV11-2 to TRBJ1-1; 7 nucleotides agree with TRBD1. The CDR3 extends over 15 amino acids. Germline CDR1 SGHAT, CDR2 FQNNGV. The ends lost 3 bases at V and 0 bases at J; junction bases unmatched: 4. CDR3 coding DNA: TGTGCCAGCAGCTTTACAGGGGTTATGAACACTGAAGCTTTCTTT. The encoded protein is CASSFTGVMNTEAFF. The variable domain in full, with the rest retrieved from reference TRBV11-2 and TRBJ1-1, is EAGVAQSPRYKIIEKRQSVAFWCNPISGHATLYWYQQILGQGPKLLIQFQNNGVVDDSQLPKDRFSAERLKGVDSTLKIQPAKLEDSAVYLCASSFTGVMNTEAFFGQGTRLTVV.

This rearrangement joins TRBV4-2 to TRBJ2-2, with D perhaps given as TRBD1 or TRBD2 (6 bases each). The CDR3 runs to 17 residues. Looked up from germline, CDR1 is LGHNA and CDR2 is YNFKEQ. V lost 0 bases and J 0 bases, leaving 11 bases between the germline ends. CDR3 loop: CASSQEGGRANTGELFF. CDR3 bases: TGTGCCAGCAGCCAAGAGGGGGGCAGAGCGAACACCGGGGAGCTGTTTTTT.